The sequence of this TCR beta chain was determined in a study of pediatric ulcerative colitis. During colonoscopy, one to two rectal pinch biopsies were collected. Germline CDR1 reads MNHNY; CDR2 reads SVGAGI (reference sequence). Trimming took off 8 bases at V and 8 bases at J, with 24 bases between the two ends. The CDR3 covers 16 residues. Samples were sequenced at Survey level, maximum 500,000 reads. Sequenced by immunoSEQ multiplex PCR; TCRdb stores in-frame clones only, minus some. The repertoire holds about 16,000 clones, with roughly 74% as singletons. The chain is built from TRBV6-6 and TRBJ1-4, with D tentatively TRBD1 (6 bases). The specimen was gut tissue. This TCR was sampled from a boy younger than 18 with moderate ulcerative colitis. CDR3 sequence (DNA): TGTGCCAGCCGCCCCCCAATGGGGGAGGGGGAGGAAAAACTGTTTTTT. It translates to CASRPPMGEGEEKLFF.